Reported below is one T cell receptor (beta chain). Its antigen remains unidentified. The same CDR3 is also encoded by other DNA sequences in this sample. The entry originates in a study of resident and recirculating memory T cells in vitiligo. Study-wide points: Sequences differed between biopsy sites and patients, suggesting private specificity.

Stable vitiligo meant no lesion change over the previous 6 months. Patients had to be free of confetti depigmentation, indicating active vitiligo. Patients who had received treatment within the previous three months were excluded. Clones were sequenced by immunoSEQ multiplex PCR, and TCRdb holds only the in-frame ones, with some missing. The sample holds 39,000 or so clones, nearly 95% seen once. This TCR derives from a male donor with vitiligo. The sample was blood.

CDR3 coding DNA: TGTGCCTGGAGTGACACAGGATTTAATTCACCCCTCCACTTT. As protein: CAWSDTGFNSPLHF. The chain employs TRBV30 and TRBJ1-6, with D possibly matching TRBD1 (5 bases). The CDR3 extends over 14 amino acids. Germline V CDR1 and CDR2: GTSNPN, SVGIG (reference sequence). Trimming removed 1 base from V and 6 bases from J, with 10 bases in between.